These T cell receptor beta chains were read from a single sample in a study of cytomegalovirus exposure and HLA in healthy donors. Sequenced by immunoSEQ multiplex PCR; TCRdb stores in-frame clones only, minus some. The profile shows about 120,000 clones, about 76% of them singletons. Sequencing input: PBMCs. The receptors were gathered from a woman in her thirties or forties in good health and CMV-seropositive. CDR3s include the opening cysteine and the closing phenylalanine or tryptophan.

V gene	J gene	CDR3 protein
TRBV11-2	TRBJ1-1	CASSYDRGEAFF
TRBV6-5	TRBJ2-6	CASRSSGANVLTF
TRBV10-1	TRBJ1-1	CASSESLGSTEAFF
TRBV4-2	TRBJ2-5	CASSQDLTGGQETQYF
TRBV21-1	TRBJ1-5	CATPQGGQPQHF
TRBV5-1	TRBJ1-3	CASSLAGIGNTIYF
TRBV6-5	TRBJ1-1	CASSYSYRQNTEAFF
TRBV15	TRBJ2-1	CATSRDLIQGYEQFF
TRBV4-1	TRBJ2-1	CASSQLAGGHNEQFF
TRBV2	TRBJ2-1	CASSEWDRVFDEQFF
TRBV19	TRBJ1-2	CASIPGDRGGYGYTF
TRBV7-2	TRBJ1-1	CASSLGSGDGEAFF
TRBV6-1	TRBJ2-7	CASCGGAFAYEQYF
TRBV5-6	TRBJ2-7	CASRRGGQGSREQYF
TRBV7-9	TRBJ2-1	CASSPGGYNEQFF
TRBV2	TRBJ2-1	CATRDRGNEQFF
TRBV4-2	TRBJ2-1	CASSQGYPSNEQFF
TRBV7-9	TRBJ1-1	CASSLEQGAQAFF
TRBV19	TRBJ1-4	CASSKQVIGKLFF
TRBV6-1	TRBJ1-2	CASSDRGLGGYTF
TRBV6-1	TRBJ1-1	CASSDDRGRGNTEAFF
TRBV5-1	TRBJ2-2	CASSLGSGHTGELFF
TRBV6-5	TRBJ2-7	CASSFRSSGGSYEQYF
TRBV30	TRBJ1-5	CAWGSGDSNQPQHF
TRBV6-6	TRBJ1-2	CASSARTAVDF
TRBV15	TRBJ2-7	CATRLRSSYEQYF
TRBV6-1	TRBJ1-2	CASSESATLNYGYTF
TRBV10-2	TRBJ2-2	CASMARGQTNTGELFF
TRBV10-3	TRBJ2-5	CAISESAGSGDPQETQYF
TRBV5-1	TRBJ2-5	CASSLLDSRKETQYF
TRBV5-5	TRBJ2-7	CASSLASTYTNYEQYF
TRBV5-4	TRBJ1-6	CASSLGQGDSPLHF
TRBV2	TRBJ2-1	CASSEAFGGNEQFF
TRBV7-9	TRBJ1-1	CASSLNDGQKAFF
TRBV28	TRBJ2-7	CASSLPGGEYF
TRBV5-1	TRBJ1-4	CASSLGPSTNEKLFF
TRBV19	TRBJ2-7	CASSAYKDSYEQYF
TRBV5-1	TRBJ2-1	CASSLEDTPDNEQFF
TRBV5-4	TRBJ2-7	CASSLFNEQYF
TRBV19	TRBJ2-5	CASSSLTSGRETQYF
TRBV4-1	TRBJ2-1	CASSRGGLNEQFF
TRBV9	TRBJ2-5	CASSSAGQGGGTQYF